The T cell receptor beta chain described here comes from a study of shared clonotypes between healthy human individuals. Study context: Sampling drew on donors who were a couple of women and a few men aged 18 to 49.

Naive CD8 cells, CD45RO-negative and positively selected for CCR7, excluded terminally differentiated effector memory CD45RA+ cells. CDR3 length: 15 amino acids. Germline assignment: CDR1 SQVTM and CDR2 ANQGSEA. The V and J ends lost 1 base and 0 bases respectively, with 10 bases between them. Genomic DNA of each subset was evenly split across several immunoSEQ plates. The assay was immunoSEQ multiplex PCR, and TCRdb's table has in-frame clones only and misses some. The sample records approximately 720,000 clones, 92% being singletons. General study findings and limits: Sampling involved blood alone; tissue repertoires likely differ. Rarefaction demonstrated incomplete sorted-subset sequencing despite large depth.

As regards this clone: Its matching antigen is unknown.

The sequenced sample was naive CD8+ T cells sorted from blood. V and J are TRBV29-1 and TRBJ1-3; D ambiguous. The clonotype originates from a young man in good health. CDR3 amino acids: CSVEGEGTSGNTIYF. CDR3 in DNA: TGCAGCGTTGAAGGGGAGGGTACCTCTGGAAACACCATATATTTT.